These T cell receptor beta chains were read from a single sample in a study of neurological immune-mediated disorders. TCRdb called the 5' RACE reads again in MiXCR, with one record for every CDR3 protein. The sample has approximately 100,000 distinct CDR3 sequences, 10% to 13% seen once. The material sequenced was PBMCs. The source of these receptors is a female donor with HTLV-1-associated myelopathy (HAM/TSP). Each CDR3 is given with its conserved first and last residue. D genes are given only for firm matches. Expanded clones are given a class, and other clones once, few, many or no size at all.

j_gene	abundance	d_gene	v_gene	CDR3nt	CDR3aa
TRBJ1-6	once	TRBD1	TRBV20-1	TGCAGTGCTAGCAAGGGACAGTTTAATTCACCCCTCCACTTT	CSASKGQFNSPLHF
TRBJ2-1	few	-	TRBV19	TGTGCCAGTAGTATAGGGCGAGAGCAGTTCTTC	CASSIGREQFF
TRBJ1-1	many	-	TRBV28	TGTGCCAGCAGTTTCTACACTGAAGCTTTCTTT	CASSFYTEAFF
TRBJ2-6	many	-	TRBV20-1	TGCAGTGCAGCCGGAGGGGGTAAATACTCTGGGGCCAACGTCCTGACTTTC	CSAAGGGKYSGANVLTF
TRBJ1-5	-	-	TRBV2	TGTGCCAGCAGTGTCTCCCGAGGGCAGGGGACAAATCAGCCCCAGCATTTT	CASSVSRGQGTNQPQHF
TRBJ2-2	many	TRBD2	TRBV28	TGTGCCAGCACCTTGGACGGGAGGGACACCGGGGAGCTGTTTTTT	CASTLDGRDTGELFF
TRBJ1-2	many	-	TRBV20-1	TGCAGTGCTAGTGAAGGGCGAGAATATGGCTACACCTTC	CSASEGREYGYTF
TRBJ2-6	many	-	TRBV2	TGTGCCAGCAGTCCCCCCCCCGGCAGGGGCTCTGGGGCCAACGTCCTGACTTTC	CASSPPPGRGSGANVLTF
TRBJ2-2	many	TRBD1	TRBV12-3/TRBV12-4	TGTGCCAGCAGTCCAAGATACAGGGGCACCGGGGAGCTGTTTTTT	CASSPRYRGTGELFF
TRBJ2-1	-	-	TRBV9	TGTACCAGCAGCGCCTCGGCTTACAATGCGCAGTTCTTC	CTSSASAYNAQFF
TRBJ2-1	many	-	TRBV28	TGTGCCAGCAGCCCCGTTTGGGGGGGGGCAAACAATGAGCAGTTCTTC	CASSPVWGGANNEQFF
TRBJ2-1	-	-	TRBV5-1	TGCGCCAGCAGCTTGAGGTCACTAGCCCCCTATGAGCAGTTCTTC	CASSLRSLAPYEQFF
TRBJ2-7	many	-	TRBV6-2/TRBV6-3	TGTGCCAGCAGTTACGGCTCGGCGGGCTACGAGCAGTACTTC	CASSYGSAGYEQYF
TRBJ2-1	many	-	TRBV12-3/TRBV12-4	TGTGCCAGCACTATGGTGTCAGCCCCACACGAGCAGTTCTTC	CASTMVSAPHEQFF
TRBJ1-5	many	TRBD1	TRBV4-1	TGCGCCAGCAGCCAACTCGGACAGGGGCCTCAGCCCCAGCATTTT	CASSQLGQGPQPQHF
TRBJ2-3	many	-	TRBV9	TGTGCCAGCAGCGAGACAGCGTCAGATACGCAGTATTTT	CASSETASDTQYF
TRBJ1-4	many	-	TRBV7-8	TGTGCCAGCAGCCAGCCCGGACAAGAAAATGAAAAACTGTTTTTT	CASSQPGQENEKLFF
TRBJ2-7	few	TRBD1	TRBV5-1	TGCGCCAGCAGCTTGGCCGTAGGGACAGGGGCGATCTACGAGCAGTACTTC	CASSLAVGTGAIYEQYF
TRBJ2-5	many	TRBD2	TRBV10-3	TGTGCCATCAGTGATAATCCGGGGGGGGAGACCCAGTACTTC	CAISDNPGGETQYF